The present entry profiles one T cell receptor beta chain with its context. The data belong to a study of blood T cell repertoires in COVID-19. Study at large: COVID-19 samples from acute and convalescent phases originated in the United States, Italy and Spain. T cells, B-cell-depleted T cells, or PBMCs supplied cDNA or gDNA.

Authors' data handling: Quantification of nucleated cells was approximated via reference gene primer amplification. Profiled with immunoSEQ multiplex PCR; TCRdb holds only in-frame clones, not every one. V and J calls and clone size are given by that table; D and trimming were obtained from the DNA. This table holds approximately 240,000 clones, approximately 79% found once. Sequencing was done on a sample of peripheral blood. This TCR came from a woman aged 40 to 50 with active or convalescent COVID-19.

The CDR3 coding sequence is TGTGCCAGCAGCTCCCTTGGGGGCCCACCGGCCCAGTACTTC. It codes for CASSSLGGPPAQYF. The J gene is TRBJ2-5, the V gene TRBV5-6, with TRBD1 as a possible D gene (6 bases). CDR1 SGHDT and CDR2 YYEEEE come from the germline V gene. The CDR3 length is 14 residues. V was clipped by 3 bases and J by 9 bases, with 18 bases between them.